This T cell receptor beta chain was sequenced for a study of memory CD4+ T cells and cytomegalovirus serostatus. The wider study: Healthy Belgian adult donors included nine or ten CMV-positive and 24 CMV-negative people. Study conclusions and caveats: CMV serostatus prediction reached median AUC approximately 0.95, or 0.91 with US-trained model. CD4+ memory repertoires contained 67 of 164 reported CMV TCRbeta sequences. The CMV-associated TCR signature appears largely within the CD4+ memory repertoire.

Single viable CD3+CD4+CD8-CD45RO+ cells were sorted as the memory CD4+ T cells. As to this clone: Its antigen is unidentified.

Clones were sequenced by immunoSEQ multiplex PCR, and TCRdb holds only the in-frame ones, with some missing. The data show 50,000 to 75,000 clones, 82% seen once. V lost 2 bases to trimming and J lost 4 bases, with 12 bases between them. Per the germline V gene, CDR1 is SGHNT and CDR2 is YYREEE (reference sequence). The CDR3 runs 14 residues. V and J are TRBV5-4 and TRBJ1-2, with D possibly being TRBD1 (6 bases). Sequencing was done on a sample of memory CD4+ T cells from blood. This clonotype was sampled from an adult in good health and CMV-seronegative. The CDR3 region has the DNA TGTGCCAGCAGCTTCGGAACAGGGAGCTATGGCTACACCTTC. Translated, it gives CASSFGTGSYGYTF.